These 26 T cell receptor beta chains came from one sample sequenced in a study of vaccination and CD4 T cells after COVID-19. Regarding treatment: approximately nine-day PBMC culture with coronavirus spike peptide pools or control peptides (ViraFEST assay). Sequencing of DNA taken from cultured CD4+ T cells relied on the Oncomine TCR Beta short-read assay. TCRdb processed the PCR reads anew with MiXCR; each CDR3 protein has one entry. This table holds roughly 18,000 distinct CDR3 sequences, roughly 60% found once. These receptors have no identified antigens. The specimen sequenced was CD4+ T cells from blood, cultured in vitro. The receptors shown here come from a human donor who had recovered from COVID-19.

This chain links TRBV7-9 with TRBJ2-7; TRBD1 agrees at 10 bases. This CDR3 contains 16 residues. Germline CDR1 reads SEHNR; CDR2 reads FQNEAQ (reference sequence). Losses at the gene ends were 4 bases for V and 0 bases for J; bases not matched to a gene: 6. As DNA, the CDR3 is TGTGCCAGCAGCTCTTTTGGACAGGGGGTCTCCTACGAGCAGTACTTC. This gives the protein CASSSFGQGVSYEQYF.

The J gene is TRBJ2-2, the V gene TRBV11-3; TRBD1 is a possible D gene (5 bases). V was trimmed by 6 bases and J by 1 base, leaving 12 bases between them. This CDR3 has 15 residues. The germline V gene has CDR1 SGHNT and CDR2 YENEEA. As DNA, the CDR3 is TGTGCCAGCAGTAGGGGCAGGGAGAACACCGGGGAGCTGTTTTTT. Protein: CASSRGRENTGELFF.

The rearrangement joins TRBV20-1 to TRBJ2-5; the D call may be TRBD1 or TRBD2 (5 bases each). This CDR3 contains 13 residues. The germline CDR1 and CDR2 sequences are DFQATT and SNEGSKA (reference sequence). With 1 base removed from V and 5 bases from J, the gap between germline ends came to 11 bases. CDR3 sequence reads: CSARGPEGETQYF. Written as DNA, the CDR3 is TGCAGTGCTAGAGGGCCCGAGGGGGAGACCCAGTACTTC.

J is TRBJ2-3 and V is TRBV27, with 11 bases matching TRBD2. This CDR3 spans 18 amino acids. CDR1 is MNHEY, CDR2 SMNVEV, per germline (reference sequence). The trim removed 8 bases at V and 0 bases at J, leaving 13 bases unmatched. CDR3: CASGRLSGRAASTDTQYF. The CDR3 nucleotides read TGTGCCAGCGGTCGCCTTAGCGGGAGGGCCGCTAGCACAGATACGCAGTATTTT.

The chain carries TRBV7-6 and TRBJ2-7; 7 bases are shared with TRBD2. Germline V gives CDR1 SGHVS, CDR2 FNYEAQ. Unmatched junction bases numbered 4, after V lost 1 base and J lost 4 bases. This CDR3 region has 14 residues. The CDR3 spells CASSLGGSRYEQYF. CDR3 coding DNA: TGTGCCAGCAGCTTAGGCGGGAGTAGGTACGAGCAGTACTTC.

V gene TRBV20-1 combines with J gene TRBJ2-3; 15 nucleotides line up with TRBD2. The trim removed 6 bases at V and 0 bases at J, leaving 4 bases unmatched. Germline V gene sequence: CDR1 DFQATT, CDR2 SNEGSKA (reference sequence). The CDR3 totals 16 residues. The CDR3 DNA is TGCAGTGCGCGGACTAGCGGGGGGGGGAGCACAGATACGCAGTATTTT. As protein: CSARTSGGGSTDTQYF.

About this clonotype itself: At one end, the junction sequence differs from germline, possibly due to a read error. The V gene is TRBV20-1, the J gene TRBJ2-5; D perhaps matches TRBD2 (5 bases). The germline CDR1 and CDR2 sequences are DFQATT and SNEGSKA (reference sequence). CDR3 size: 13 residues. CDR3 region: CSAGGTSQEIQYF. DNA for the CDR3: TGCAGTGCTGGAGGCACTTCTCAAGAGATCCAGTACTTC.

This clonotype was recorded a few times. V usage is TRBV2 and J usage is TRBJ2-5; 7 bases match TRBD1. The trim removed 5 bases at V and 7 bases at J, leaving 10 bases unmatched. The CDR3 loop spans 14 amino acids. Germline assignment: CDR1 SNHLY and CDR2 FYNNEI. CDR3 residues: CASSWTGVFRTQYF. In DNA, the CDR3 is TGTGCCAGCAGTTGGACAGGAGTATTTAGGACCCAGTACTTC.

V and J are TRBV12-3 or TRBV12-4 and TRBJ2-6; D is possibly TRBD2 (5 bases). The CDR3 has 15 residues. The CDR3 DNA reads TGTGTTGGGAGCGGTAGTGCCTCTGGGGCCAACGTCCTGACTTTC. It yields the protein CVGSGSASGANVLTF.

The chain recombines TRBV20-1 with TRBJ2-3; 8 nucleotides align to TRBD2. Germline loops: CDR1 DFQATT, CDR2 SNEGSKA (reference sequence). J lost 0 bases, V lost 5 bases, and 7 bases had no gene match. CDR3 size: 15 residues. DNA of the CDR3: TGCAGTGCTGACAGCCCTAGCGGGAGCACAGATACGCAGTATTTT. Protein product: CSADSPSGSTDTQYF.

The CDR3 bases are TGTGCCAGCAGTCGCCTTGTTGATGGGACCTCGATGGGAAACACCTTC. As protein: CASSRLVDGTSMGNTF. The chain employs TRBV6-1 and TRBJ1-2, with D possibly matching TRBD1 (5 bases). The V end was cut by 5 bases, the J end by 12 bases, with 28 bases between. The CDR3 runs 16 residues. The germline V gene has CDR1 MNHNS and CDR2 SASEGT.

This chain joins TRBV7-9 and TRBJ2-7; D could derive from TRBD1 or TRBD2 (5 bases each). Per germline, CDR1 SEHNR and CDR2 FQNEAQ (reference sequence). CDR3 length equals 14 residues. The ends were cut back, 0 bases at V and 2 bases at J, with 8 bases in the middle. CDR3 sequence (DNA): TGTGCCAGCAGCTTAGCGGGGACCGCCTACGAGCAGTACTTC. This translates into CASSLAGTAYEQYF.

This clonotype was counted once. CDR3 sequence reads: CASSWSERGTYEQYF. CDR3 bases: TGTGCCAGCAGTTGGTCCGAGCGGGGGACCTACGAGCAGTACTTC. This chain joins TRBV28 and TRBJ2-7, with 8 bases fitting TRBD2. V lost 4 bases and J lost 2; bases outside the gene matches: 7. The CDR3 contains 15 residues. Germline loops: CDR1 MDHEN, CDR2 SYDVKM. Using reference TRBV28 and TRBJ2-7 for the parts outside the CDR3, the full variable domain is DVKVTQSSRYLVKRTGEKVFLECVQDMDHENMFWYRQDPGLGLRLIYFSYDVKMKEKGDIPEGYSVSREKKERFSLILESASTNQTSMYLCASSWSERGTYEQYFGPGTRLTVT.

CDR3 DNA sequence: TGTGCCAGCAGTGCGACAGCTCATACTGAAGCTTTCTTT. This sequence encodes CASSATAHTEAFF. The rearrangement joins TRBV6-1 to TRBJ1-1; a possible D gene is TRBD1 (5 bases). Germline CDR1 is MNHNS and CDR2 is SASEGT. Trimming removed 4 bases from V and 5 bases from J, with 11 bases in between. The CDR3 covers 13 residues.

The sample holds one count of this clonotype. A junction boundary mismatches the germline segment, possibly from a read error. The rearrangement links TRBV7-8 to TRBJ1-2; 9 bases line up with TRBD1. The CDR3 spans 16 residues. CDR1 is SGHVS and CDR2 is FQNEAQ in the germline V gene. DNA for the CDR3: TGTGCCAGCAGATTAGGGTTAGGGACAGGGATCGGTGGCTACACCTTC. Amino acids: CASRLGLGTGIGGYTF.

The chain links TRBV10-1 to TRBJ2-7, with TRBD1 matching over 10 bases. With V trimmed by 4 bases and J by 12 bases, 6 bases remained unmatched. CDR1 and CDR2 (germline): WNHNN, SYGVQD (reference sequence). The CDR3 is 12 amino acids. The CDR3 protein is CASSAATGGSYF. The CDR3 DNA follows: TGCGCCAGCAGTGCGGCGACAGGGGGCTCGTACTTC.

This clonotype was seen a handful of times. This chain links TRBV7-2 with TRBJ2-7; D call uncertain. Germline V lookup: CDR1 SGHTA, CDR2 FQGNSA. The germline V and J ends were trimmed by 4 bases and 0 bases, with 10 bases remaining between them. This CDR3 spans 14 amino acids. CDR3 amino acids: CASSSTNPSYEQYF. The DNA for the CDR3 is TGTGCCAGCAGCTCAACTAATCCCTCCTACGAGCAGTACTTC.

This clonotype has a handful of counts. The chain is built from TRBV20-1 and TRBJ2-4; the D gene is possibly TRBD1 (5 bases). Germline V gives CDR1 DFQATT, CDR2 SNEGSKA (reference sequence). The length of the CDR3 is 15 residues. Deletions cut 0 bases from V and 7 bases from J, with 16 bases between. CDR3 DNA: TGCAGTGCTAGAGATAACCGCAGGGCGGTTAACATTCAGTACTTC. This codes for CSARDNRRAVNIQYF.

This chain uses TRBV3-1 with TRBJ1-5; D ambiguous. The CDR3 is 12 residues long. The V and J ends lost 2 bases and 5 bases respectively, with 4 bases between them. Germline CDR1 is LGHDT and CDR2 is YNNKEL (reference sequence). The CDR3 sequence: CASSQFDQPQHF. The CDR3 DNA is TGTGCCAGCAGCCAATTTGATCAGCCCCAGCATTTT.

Here the CDR3 DNA reads TGTGCCAGCAGTCTCCCAAGGGACAGGGGTAACACCGGGGAGCTGTTTTTT. Residues: CASSLPRDRGNTGELFF. The rearrangement joins TRBV28 to TRBJ2-2; 10 bases are shared with TRBD1. After removal of 5 bases from V and 2 bases from J, the junction contained 8 bases not matched to a gene. The CDR3 has 17 residues. CDR1 and CDR2 from the germline V gene are MDHEN and SYDVKM.

V gene TRBV24-1 combines with J gene TRBJ1-1; TRBD1 might be the D (6 bases). The CDR3 loop spans 12 amino acids. From germline, CDR1 is KGHDR and CDR2 SFDVKD. V was trimmed by 9 bases and J by 4 bases, leaving 11 bases between them. CDR3 residues: CATQGKGTEAFF. CDR3 in DNA: TGTGCCACCCAGGGGAAGGGCACTGAAGCTTTCTTT.

This clonotype was seen only once. V usage is TRBV7-9 and J usage is TRBJ2-1; 9 bases are a match to TRBD2. Per germline, CDR1 SEHNR and CDR2 FQNEAQ (reference sequence). V lost 5 bases, J lost 3 bases, and 8 bases stayed unmatched. The CDR3 length is 16 residues. CDR3 bases: TGTGCCAGCAGCGCCGCTCGCGGGAGGGGCTACAATGAGCAGTTCTTC. It codes for CASSAARGRGYNEQFF.

V and J are TRBV5-5 and TRBJ1-4; the D is unclear. Germline values: CDR1 SGHKS, CDR2 YYEKEE (reference sequence). This CDR3 contains 15 residues. With 6 bases removed from V and 7 bases from J, the gap between germline ends came to 19 bases. The CDR3 DNA is TGTGCCAGCACCATAAGTCCGGGTATTACTGAAAAACTGTTTTTT. This sequence encodes CASTISPGITEKLFF.

The chain joins TRBV19 to TRBJ2-4; D is unresolved. Trimming pared 5 bases from V and 8 bases from J, leaving 7 bases between. CDR3 length: 11 residues. Germline CDR1 LNHDA, CDR2 SQIVND (reference sequence). The DNA for the CDR3 is TGTGCCAGTAGTCCCGGATACATTCAGTACTTC. Translation: CASSPGYIQYF.

CDR3: CASSPGGRTGDPHRPTNYGYTF. DNA for the CDR3: TGTGCCAGCAGCCCGGGGGGGCGGACAGGGGATCCCCACCGGCCGACTAACTATGGCTACACCTTC. The gene calls are TRBV11-1 and TRBJ1-2, with 9 bases lining up with TRBD1. Germline-derived CDR1 and CDR2 are SGHAT and FQDESV (reference sequence). CDR3 length equals 22 residues. V lost 5 bases and J lost 0; bases outside the gene matches: 25.

V gene TRBV27 combines with J gene TRBJ1-1, with D unresolved. Trimming stripped 5 bases from V and 1 base from J, with 8 bases between. This CDR3 has 13 residues. Germline V CDR1 and CDR2: MNHEY, SMNVEV (reference sequence). Written as DNA, the CDR3 is TGTGCCAGCAGTATCCGACCGAACACTGAAGCTTTCTTT. This translates into CASSIRPNTEAFF.